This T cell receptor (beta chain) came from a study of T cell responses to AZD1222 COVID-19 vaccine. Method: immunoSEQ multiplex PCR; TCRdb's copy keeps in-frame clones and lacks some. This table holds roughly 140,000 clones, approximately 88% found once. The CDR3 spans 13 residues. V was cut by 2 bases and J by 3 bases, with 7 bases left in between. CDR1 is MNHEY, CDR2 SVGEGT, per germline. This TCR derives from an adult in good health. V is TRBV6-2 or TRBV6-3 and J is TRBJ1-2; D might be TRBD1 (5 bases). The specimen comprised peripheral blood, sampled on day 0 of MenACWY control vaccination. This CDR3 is CASSYPQDYGYTF. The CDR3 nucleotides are TGTGCCAGCAGTTACCCACAGGACTATGGCTACACCTTC.